These 32 T cell receptor beta chains share one sample of origin, sequenced in a study of shared T cell receptors in the human thymus. TCRdb's table, derived via immunoSEQ multiplex PCR, lists solely in-frame clones and lacks some. The sample shows some 700,000 clones, roughly 90% of them seen only once. These data were likewise used in another study, on human thymus T cells.

The sample consisted of thymocytes. The receptor source for this set is a boy less than two years old with a congenital heart defect.

The genes are TRBV11-3 and TRBJ2-5; the D gene is possibly TRBD1 (5 bases). V dropped 4 bases and J dropped 1 base, with 16 bases sitting between them. The CDR3 consists of 16 residues. The germline gives CDR1 SGHNT, CDR2 YENEEA. In DNA, the CDR3 is TGTGCCAGCAGCTCACCCGTAGGCAGGGCCCAAGAGACCCAGTACTTC. This encodes CASSSPVGRAQETQYF.

V and J are TRBV11-1 and TRBJ2-5; D possibly corresponds to TRBD2 (6 bases). The V gene's germline CDR1 is SGHAT and CDR2 FQDESV (reference sequence). Trimming shortened V by 4 bases and J by 6 bases, and 12 bases separated the two germline ends. This CDR3 contains 13 residues. DNA of the CDR3: TGTGCCAGCAGCTCGGGACGCGGGAAGACCCAGTACTTC. Its protein is CASSSGRGKTQYF.

The chain has TRBV12-5 and TRBJ1-3, with a possible D match to TRBD1 (5 bases). Deletions cut 8 bases from V and 11 bases from J, with 25 bases between. Germline V gene sequence: CDR1 LGHNT, CDR2 FRNRAP. The CDR3 loop spans 15 amino acids. The CDR3 loop reads CASKQAAGVEGAIYF. The CDR3 bases are TGTGCTAGTAAACAAGCCGCGGGGGTGGAGGGTGCCATATATTTT.

The CDR3 region is CASSFGEGYGYTF. CDR3 in DNA: TGTGCCAGCAGCTTCGGGGAGGGCTATGGCTACACCTTC. The V and J genes are TRBV11-3 and TRBJ1-2; D not certain. Per germline, CDR1 SGHNT and CDR2 YENEEA. Trimming left V 3 bases short and J 4 bases short, with 9 bases between. CDR3 length equals 13 residues.

This chain uses TRBV5-1 with TRBJ1-5; 10 nucleotides agree with TRBD1. J lost 0 bases, V lost 3 bases, and 3 bases had no gene match. Germline V CDR1 and CDR2: SGHRS, YFSETQ. The CDR3 consists of 16 residues. The CDR3 here is CASSWGTGASNQPQHF. In DNA, the CDR3 is TGCGCCAGCAGCTGGGGGACAGGGGCTAGCAATCAGCCCCAGCATTTT.

J is TRBJ1-1 and V is TRBV29-1; possibly TRBD1 for D (6 bases). V was cut by 1 base and J by 5 bases, with 17 bases left in between. CDR1 is SQVTM and CDR2 is ANQGSEA in the germline V gene. The CDR3 is made up of 15 amino acids. This chain's CDR3 is CSVEVNRVIRTEAFF. CDR3 DNA: TGCAGCGTTGAAGTGAACAGGGTGATAAGGACTGAAGCTTTCTTT.

The sample holds one count of this clone. The chain joins TRBV27 to TRBJ2-1, with D tentatively TRBD2 (5 bases). Germline lookup yields CDR1 MNHEY and CDR2 SMNVEV (reference sequence). The CDR3 is made up of 17 amino acids. Trimming pared 1 base from V and 0 bases from J, leaving 13 bases between. CDR3 nucleotides: TGTGCCAGCAGTTTATGTCTAGCCCCTAGCTCCTACAATGAGCAGTTCTTC. Protein sequence: CASSLCLAPSSYNEQFF.

V gene TRBV5-4 combines with J gene TRBJ1-1, with D maybe TRBD1 (6 bases). V lost 1 base to trimming and J lost 4 bases, with 23 bases between them. Germline V gene lookup returns CDR1 SGHNT and CDR2 YYREEE (reference sequence). This CDR3 has 18 amino acids. This CDR3 is CASSLRTAIPYEITEAFF. For the CDR3, the DNA is TGTGCCAGCAGCTTGAGGACAGCTATCCCATATGAGATCACTGAAGCTTTCTTT.

V and J are TRBV4-3 and TRBJ1-1, with D perhaps matching TRBD1 (5 bases). Germline V CDR1 and CDR2: LGHNA, YSLEER. The CDR3 contains 17 residues. V lost 0 bases and J lost 1, with 15 bases in between. The CDR3 loop reads CASSQEIRAKANTEAFF. The CDR3 region has the DNA TGCGCCAGCAGCCAAGAGATCAGGGCGAAGGCGAACACTGAAGCTTTCTTT.

The chain employs TRBV6-1 and TRBJ2-3; maybe TRBD1 (6 bases). CDR1 is MNHNS, CDR2 SASEGT, per germline. The CDR3 has 14 amino acids. Trimming took 6 bases from V and 0 from J, leaving 10 bases between them. As DNA, the CDR3 is TGTGCCAGCAGCTCAGGGGTTAGCACAGATACGCAGTATTTT. This codes for CASSSGVSTDTQYF.

This chain links TRBV7-6 with TRBJ1-3, with 7 bases fitting TRBD1. Germline assignment: CDR1 SGHVS and CDR2 FNYEAQ. Trimming took 5 bases from V and 0 from J; bases not matched to a gene: 13. This CDR3 contains 18 residues. The CDR3 protein is CASSPWRGQPSSGNTIYF. CDR3 nucleotides: TGTGCCAGCAGCCCCTGGAGGGGACAGCCTTCCTCTGGAAACACCATATATTTT.

The chain recombines TRBV7-2 with TRBJ2-1; D ambiguous. Trimming stripped 2 bases from V and 8 bases from J, with 10 bases between. This CDR3 has 13 residues. In germline, CDR1 is SGHTA, CDR2 FQGNSA. As DNA, the CDR3 is TGTGCCAGCAGCTTACCAGGTTTGCATGAGCAGTTCTTC. It specifies CASSLPGLHEQFF.

The rearrangement links TRBV28 to TRBJ1-5; D not certain. This CDR3 is built from 15 residues. The V gene lost 6 bases and the J gene lost 4 bases, with 16 bases spanning the gap. Germline CDR1 is MDHEN and CDR2 is SYDVKM. The CDR3 DNA sequence: TGTGCCAGCAGCCCCTTTTGGGCTGGTAATCAGCCCCAGCATTTT. This gives the protein CASSPFWAGNQPQHF.

This sequence joins TRBV6-1 and TRBJ1-1; no clear D gene. CDR3 length: 18 amino acids. Germline CDR1 and CDR2: MNHNS and SASEGT. V lost 0 bases and J 0 bases, leaving 17 bases between the germline ends. This CDR3 is CASSEALRDTDLNTEAFF. CDR3 in DNA: TGTGCCAGCAGTGAAGCGCTTCGGGATACAGACTTGAACACTGAAGCTTTCTTT.

The chain carries TRBV6-6 and TRBJ2-3; a possible D gene is TRBD2 (5 bases). Trimming stripped 2 bases from V and 5 bases from J, with 14 bases between. The CDR3 is made up of 15 amino acids. Per the germline V gene, CDR1 is MNHNY and CDR2 is SVGAGI (reference sequence). The CDR3 nucleotides read TGTGCCAGCAGTTACGGCCAAGGGCGGGTAGATACGCAGTATTTT. Protein product: CASSYGQGRVDTQYF.

The chain uses TRBV13 and TRBJ2-2, with 12 nucleotides matching TRBD1. Germline lookup yields CDR1 PRHDT and CDR2 FYEKMQ (reference sequence). Trimming at V came to 10 bases and at J to 6 bases, leaving 15 bases not matched to a gene. This CDR3 is built from 17 residues. In nucleotides, the CDR3 is TGTGCCACCCCCGTCTCGTCGGGACAGGGGGCAGCCGGGGAGCTGTTTTTT. Translating gives CATPVSSGQGAAGELFF.

The chain carries TRBV19 and TRBJ2-7, with D uncertain. V lost 3 bases and J 6 bases, leaving 15 bases between the germline ends. The CDR3 is 14 residues long. Germline values: CDR1 LNHDA, CDR2 SQIVND (reference sequence). The CDR3 is CASSIRTKPSEQYF. The DNA of the CDR3 is TGTGCCAGTAGTATCCGCACCAAGCCCTCCGAGCAGTACTTC.

This chain links TRBV5-1 with TRBJ2-1; 11 bases agree with TRBD2. The CDR3 sequence is 15 residues long. V lost 2 bases to trimming and J lost 8 bases; unmatched junction nucleotides: 6. Germline V gives CDR1 SGHRS, CDR2 YFSETQ. CDR3 bases: TGCGCCAGCAGCTTTAGCGGGAGGGCCACCCATGAGCAGTTCTTC. Encoded protein: CASSFSGRATHEQFF. Full variable domain (outside the CDR3, taken from reference TRBV5-1 and TRBJ2-1): KAGVTQTPRYLIKTRGQQVTLSCSPISGHRSVSWYQQTPGQGLQFLFEYFSETQRNKGNFPGRFSGRQFSNSRSEMNVSTLELGDSALYLCASSFSGRATHEQFFGPGTRLTVL.

V gene TRBV4-3 combines with J gene TRBJ2-1; 9 bases align to TRBD1. Germline V gives CDR1 LGHNA, CDR2 YSLEER. CDR3 size: 17 residues. V lost 0 bases, J lost 0 bases, and 3 bases stayed unmatched. The CDR3 DNA is TGCGCCAGCAGCCAAGACCGGGACAGGGTCTCCTACAATGAGCAGTTCTTC. Amino acid sequence: CASSQDRDRVSYNEQFF.

The V call is TRBV4-2, the J call TRBJ2-1, with 14 positions matching TRBD2. Losses at the gene ends were 0 bases for V and 8 bases for J; bases not matched to a gene: 3. CDR3 length equals 16 residues. CDR1 is LGHNA, CDR2 YNFKEQ, per germline. The CDR3 loop reads CASSQEGLAGGDEQFF. The CDR3 nucleotides are TGTGCCAGCAGCCAAGAAGGACTAGCGGGAGGCGATGAGCAGTTCTTC.

The chain carries TRBV30 and TRBJ2-7, with 9 bases lining up with TRBD1. With V trimmed by 1 base and J by 5 bases, 12 bases remained unmatched. The CDR3 is made up of 16 amino acids. From germline, CDR1 is GTSNPN and CDR2 SVGIG (reference sequence). CDR3 sequence (DNA): TGTGCCTGGAGTGGACAAAACCGGGACAGGGTCCACGAGCAGTACTTC. It codes for CAWSGQNRDRVHEQYF.

This clone came up once. The rearrangement joins TRBV6-1 to TRBJ1-2, with a possible D match to TRBD1 (6 bases). Germline V CDR1 and CDR2: MNHNS, SASEGT. With 9 bases removed from V and 8 bases from J, the gap between germline ends came to 16 bases. The CDR3 covers 12 residues. This CDR3 is CASSTGGGGYTF. CDR3 nucleotide sequence: TGTGCCAGTTCCACGGGGGGCGGAGGCTACACCTTC.

The rearrangement joins TRBV5-1 to TRBJ2-3, with TRBD2 matching over 7 bases. Trimming at V came to 0 bases and at J to 0 bases, leaving 4 bases not matched to a gene. This CDR3 contains 16 residues. The germline gives CDR1 SGHRS, CDR2 YFSETQ. The CDR3 DNA reads TGCGCCAGCAGCTTGGGACTAGCTGATAGCACAGATACGCAGTATTTT. Translation gives CASSLGLADSTDTQYF.

The V and J genes are TRBV12-5 and TRBJ2-1; weak D call: TRBD2 (10 bases). The V and J ends lost 3 bases and 3 bases respectively, with 36 bases between them. CDR1 is LGHNT and CDR2 is FRNRAP in the germline V gene. CDR3 length equals 23 residues. CDR3 coding DNA: TGTGCTAGTGGTTTTTGGGTCGAGGGTGTCGGACAGGGGACTAGCGACCGCTACAATGAGCAGTTCTTC. As protein: CASGFWVEGVGQGTSDRYNEQFF.

The V call is TRBV9, the J call TRBJ2-6, with 12 bases lining up with TRBD1. This CDR3 has 18 residues. Germline V lookup: CDR1 SGDLS, CDR2 YYNGEE. Trimming removed 1 base from V and 2 bases from J; junction bases left unmatched: 4. CDR3 sequence reads: CASSVPGTGGAGANVLTF. The CDR3 DNA reads as TGTGCCAGCAGCGTACCAGGGACAGGGGGCGCTGGGGCCAACGTCCTGACTTTC. Together with reference TRBV9 and TRBJ2-6, the CDR3 gives the full variable domain: DSGVTQTPKHLITATGQRVTLRCSPRSGDLSVYWYQQSLDQGLQFLIQYYNGEERAKGNILERFSAQQFPDLHSELNLSSLELGDSALYFCASSVPGTGGAGANVLTFGAGSRLTVL.

The chain carries TRBV30 and TRBJ2-7; TRBD2 aligns across 15 bases. The trim removed 3 bases at V and 0 bases at J, leaving 6 bases unmatched. CDR1 GTSNPN and CDR2 SVGIG come from the germline V gene (reference sequence). The CDR3 has 17 amino acids. CDR3 region: CAWSEGTSGRSSYEQYF. CDR3 DNA sequence: TGTGCCTGGAGCGAAGGGACTAGCGGGAGGAGCTCCTACGAGCAGTACTTC.

About this clone: Other DNA sequences within the sample encode an identical CDR3. The chain combines TRBV29-1 with TRBJ2-1, with 8 bases lining up with TRBD2. The germline V gene has CDR1 SQVTM and CDR2 ANQGSEA. The J segment lost 2 bases and the V segment lost 2 bases, leaving 5 bases of the junction unmatched. This CDR3 contains 15 residues. The CDR3 loop reads CSVETSGSPYNEQFF. The CDR3 bases are TGCAGCGTTGAAACCAGCGGGAGCCCCTACAATGAGCAGTTCTTC.

As for this clone: Other DNA sequences from this sample encode an identical CDR3 as well. This chain uses TRBV7-2 with TRBJ2-7; 10 bases line up with TRBD1. With V trimmed by 2 bases and J by 4 bases, 2 bases remained unmatched. Germline-derived CDR1 and CDR2 are SGHTA and FQGNSA. The CDR3 runs to 14 residues. The CDR3 DNA sequence: TGTGCCAGCAGCTTAAGGGACAGGGGATACGAGCAGTACTTC. Protein sequence: CASSLRDRGYEQYF.

This clone was observed once. The gene calls are TRBV5-4 and TRBJ1-2, with D tentatively TRBD1 (5 bases). The ends were cut back, 2 bases at V and 1 base at J, with 12 bases in the middle. Germline V lookup: CDR1 SGHNT, CDR2 YYREEE (reference sequence). This CDR3 has 15 amino acids. CDR3 DNA sequence: TGTGCCAGCAGCTTTGGCGGGGGTGGTAACTATGGCTACACCTTC. It translates to CASSFGGGGNYGYTF. Combining the CDR3 with reference TRBV5-4 and TRBJ1-2 gives the whole variable domain ETGVTQSPTHLIKTRGQQVTLRCSSQSGHNTVSWYQQALGQGPQFIFQYYREEENGRGNFPPRFSGLQFPNYSSELNVNALELDDSALYLCASSFGGGGNYGYTFGSGTRLTVV.

J is TRBJ1-2 and V is TRBV18; D possibly corresponds to TRBD1 (5 bases). The CDR3 extends over 14 amino acids. The germline gives CDR1 KGHSH, CDR2 LQKENI. With 2 bases removed from V and 0 bases from J, the gap between germline ends came to 7 bases. The CDR3 DNA reads TGTGCCAGCTCACCAGACAGCTCTAACTATGGCTACACCTTC. Translation: CASSPDSSNYGYTF.

V gene TRBV5-1 combines with J gene TRBJ2-3, with TRBD2 matching over 7 bases. Trimming at V came to 3 bases and at J to 6 bases, leaving 10 bases not matched to a gene. This CDR3 spans 15 amino acids. From germline, CDR1 is SGHRS and CDR2 YFSETQ. CDR3 DNA: TGCGCCAGCAGCTCATTATCCTTCGGGGGGGATACGCAGTATTTT. Translation: CASSSLSFGGDTQYF. Supplemented by reference TRBV5-1 and TRBJ2-3, the full variable domain reads KAGVTQTPRYLIKTRGQQVTLSCSPISGHRSVSWYQQTPGQGLQFLFEYFSETQRNKGNFPGRFSGRQFSNSRSEMNVSTLELGDSALYLCASSSLSFGGDTQYFGPGTRLTVL.

The chain uses TRBV19 and TRBJ1-2; 7 bases map to TRBD1. The V gene's germline CDR1 is LNHDA and CDR2 SQIVND (reference sequence). The CDR3 sequence is 12 residues long. The V segment lost 6 bases and the J segment 4 bases; nucleotides outside the gene matches: 2. This chain's CDR3 is CASRNRGYGYTF. The CDR3 nucleotides read TGTGCCAGTAGAAACAGGGGCTATGGCTACACCTTC. The entire variable domain, with the rest obtained from reference TRBV19 and TRBJ1-2, is as follows: DGGITQSPKYLFRKEGQNVTLSCEQNLNHDAMYWYRQDPGQGLRLIYYSQIVNDFQKGDIAEGYSVSREKKESFPLTVTSAQKNPTAFYLCASRNRGYGYTFGSGTRLTVV.